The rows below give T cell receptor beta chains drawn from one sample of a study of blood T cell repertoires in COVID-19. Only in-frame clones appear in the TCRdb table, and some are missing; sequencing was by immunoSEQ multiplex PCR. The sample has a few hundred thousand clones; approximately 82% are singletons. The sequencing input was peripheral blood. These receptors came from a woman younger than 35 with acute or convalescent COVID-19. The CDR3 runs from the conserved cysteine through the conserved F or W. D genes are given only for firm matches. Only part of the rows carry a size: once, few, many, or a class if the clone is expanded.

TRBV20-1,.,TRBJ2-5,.,TGCAGTGCTAGTCCCCGGGGTAGGGAGACCCAGTACTTC,CSASPRGRETQYF
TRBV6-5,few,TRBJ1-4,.,TGTGCCAGCAGGGCCACAGGGTCCCGGGAAAAACTGTTTTTT,CASRATGSREKLFF
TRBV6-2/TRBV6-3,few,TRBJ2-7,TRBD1,TGTGCCAGCAGTTACTCCCCGGACAGGGGGACCTACGAGCAGTACTTC,CASSYSPDRGTYEQYF
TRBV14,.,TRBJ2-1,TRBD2,TGTGCCAGTTGCAGGCTAGCGGGAGACAATGAGCAGTTCTTC,CASCRLAGDNEQFF
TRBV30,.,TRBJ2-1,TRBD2,TGTGCCTGGAGTGGACGCCGACTAGCGGGGGGCCTAGAGACCTACAATGAGCAGTTCTTC,CAWSGRRLAGGLETYNEQFF
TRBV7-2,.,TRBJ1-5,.,TGTGCCAGCAGCCCCCGCGGAGGACCCTATAGCAATCAGCCCCAGCATTTT,CASSPRGGPYSNQPQHF
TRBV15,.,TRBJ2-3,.,TGTGCCACCAGCAGAGGGAAACAGGGAAAGGGCACAGATACGCAGTATTTT,CATSRGKQGKGTDTQYF
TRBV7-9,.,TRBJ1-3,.,TGTGCCAGCAGCTTCTCCGGGACAAGCCGAAACACCATATATTTT,CASSFSGTSRNTIYF
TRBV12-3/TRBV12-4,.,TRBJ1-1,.,TGTGCCAGCAGGGAACAGAGAACTGAAGCTTTCTTT,CASREQRTEAFF
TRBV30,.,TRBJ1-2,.,TGTGCCTGGAGTTGGAGGGTCTCTCATGGCTACACCTTC,CAWSWRVSHGYTF
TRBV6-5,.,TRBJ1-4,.,TGTGCCAGCACCAACCCAGGGGAAAAACTGTTTTTT,CASTNPGEKLFF
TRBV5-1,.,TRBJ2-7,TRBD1,TGCGCCAGCAGCTCCTTCAAGTCAGGGGGCAACCCCTACGAGCAGTACTTC,CASSSFKSGGNPYEQYF
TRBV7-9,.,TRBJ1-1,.,TGTGCCAGCAGCTTAGATAGACTAGGCGGTGTTTTCAATCATCTCGAAGCTTTCTTT,CASSLDRLGGVFNHLEAFF
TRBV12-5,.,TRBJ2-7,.,TGTGCTAGTGGTCCCTCCCAAACAGGGCGATGGACCTACGAGCAGTACTTC,CASGPSQTGRWTYEQYF
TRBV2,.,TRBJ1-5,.,TGTGCCAGCAGTGATCAGGGGTATCAGCCCCAGCATTTT,CASSDQGYQPQHF